A single sample gave rise to the 32 T cell receptor beta chains below, sequenced in a study of CD8+CD57+ T cells in acquired aplastic anemia. Patients sequenced had flow cytometry evidence of CD8+CD57+ cell expansion. Genomic DNA served as template for TCR beta VDJ and CDR3 profiling. Via MiXCR, TCRdb re-called the reads, giving one row per CDR3 protein. The table has around 250,000 distinct CDR3 sequences, 70% to 85% seen once. Sequencing used sorted CD4+, CD8+, or CD8+CD57+ T cells (not recorded which) from PBMCs. Receptors originate from a human donor with aplastic anemia.

The rearrangement links TRBV7-9 to TRBJ2-1; TRBD2 matches 8 bases. The CDR3 covers 16 residues. Trimming at V came to 5 bases and at J to 8 bases, leaving 14 bases not matched to a gene. The germline gives CDR1 SEHNR, CDR2 FQNEAQ (reference sequence). The CDR3, as DNA: TGTGCCAGCAGCCATGGGAGAAGCAGCGGGAGCGATGAGCAGTTCTTC. It specifies CASSHGRSSGSDEQFF.

This chain joins TRBV9 and TRBJ2-1, with a weak D call TRBD2 (6 bases). The CDR3 is 16 amino acids. With 2 bases removed from V and 11 bases from J, the gap between germline ends came to 23 bases. The germline V gene encodes CDR1 SGDLS and CDR2 YYNGEE. The CDR3 nucleotides read TGTGCCAGCAGCGTGGGGAGAAGCCAGGGAGGAAACAAGCAGTTCTTC. Translation: CASSVGRSQGGNKQFF.

The CDR3 DNA follows: TGCAGTGCTAGAGACAGCGGGAGAGATTACAATGAGCAGTTCTTC. Protein sequence: CSARDSGRDYNEQFF. The V and J genes are TRBV20-1 and TRBJ2-1; 8 bases agree with TRBD2. CDR1 and CDR2 (germline): DFQATT, SNEGSKA (reference sequence). V was clipped by 0 bases and J by 4 bases; unmatched bases: 5. The CDR3 consists of 15 residues.

V gene TRBV10-3 combines with J gene TRBJ1-2; no firm D call. In germline, CDR1 is ENHRY, CDR2 SYGVKD. The V end was cut by 6 bases, the J end by 1 base, with 15 bases between. The CDR3 spans 15 residues. The CDR3 loop is CAISSEVYYNYGYTF. In DNA, the CDR3 is TGTGCCATCAGCAGCGAGGTTTACTATAACTATGGCTACACCTTC.

Concerning this clonotype itself: Because it lacks the conserved phenylalanine or tryptophan at the end, this CDR3 is likely a read error. The chain is built from TRBV2 and TRBJ2-1; 9 nucleotides agree with TRBD2. V shed 6 bases and J 8 bases; nucleotides not matched to a gene: 14. CDR3 length: 16 residues. Germline CDR1 SNHLY, CDR2 FYNNEI. CDR3: CASRVQRSGGSDEQFV. DNA of the CDR3: TGTGCCAGCAGGGTGCAAAGAAGCGGGGGGAGCGATGAGCAGTTCGTC.

CDR3 DNA: TGTGCCAGCAGTGACGGGACCCACACAGATACGCAGTATTTT. Translated, it gives CASSDGTHTDTQYF. The chain recombines TRBV6-4 with TRBJ2-3; either TRBD1 or TRBD2 may fit D (5 bases each). This CDR3 is built from 14 residues. Germline assignment: CDR1 MRHNA and CDR2 SNTAGT. V lost 2 bases and J 2 bases, leaving 8 bases between the germline ends.

CDR3 bases: TGTGCCAGCAGCTTTGGACTAGGCACGACCGGGGAGCTGTTTTTT. This sequence encodes CASSFGLGTTGELFF. This chain connects TRBV7-9 to TRBJ2-2; 7 nucleotides agree with TRBD2. This CDR3 spans 15 amino acids. With V trimmed by 3 bases and J by 5 bases, 6 bases remained unmatched. Germline V CDR1 and CDR2: SEHNR, FQNEAQ (reference sequence).

This chain connects TRBV7-9 to TRBJ2-7, with D possibly TRBD1 on 6 matching bases. This CDR3 spans 14 amino acids. Germline V gene lookup returns CDR1 SEHNR and CDR2 FQNEAQ (reference sequence). The CDR3 protein is CASSSGHPCRRDPV. The CDR3 DNA is TGTGCCAGCAGCTCGGGACACCCCTGTCGTAGAGACCCAGTC.

The gene calls are TRBV9 and TRBJ2-1; TRBD1 or TRBD2 may be the D gene (6 bases each). Trimming took 4 bases from V and 8 from J, leaving 22 bases between them. This CDR3 region has 16 residues. Germline V gives CDR1 SGDLS, CDR2 YYNGEE. In nucleotides, the CDR3 is TGTGCCAGCAGCTCGGAGGGGACACCTCCTAACTATGAGCAGTTCTTC. It specifies CASSSEGTPPNYEQFF.

This clonotype was found a few times. V usage is TRBV2 and J usage is TRBJ1-1; 7 nucleotides line up with TRBD1. The germline V gene has CDR1 SNHLY and CDR2 FYNNEI. V lost 2 bases and J lost 4; bases outside the gene matches: 7. This CDR3 is built from 15 residues. The CDR3: CASSERSAGGTEAFF. CDR3 sequence (DNA): TGTGCCAGCAGTGAACGTTCGGCAGGGGGCACTGAAGCTTTCTTT.

On this clonotype: One end of the junction is discordant with germline, which a read error may explain. The chain couples TRBV19 to TRBJ2-5; the D gene is possibly TRBD2 (5 bases). Germline CDR1 reads LNHDA; CDR2 reads SQIVND (reference sequence). There are 13 residues in the CDR3. The CDR3 reads CASGIGGGETQDF. The CDR3 DNA reads TGTGCCAGCGGGATTGGCGGCGGAGAGACCCAGGACTTC.

This clonotype was observed a handful of times. This sequence joins TRBV7-2 and TRBJ2-3; D may be TRBD2 (5 bases). From germline, CDR1 is SGHTA and CDR2 FQGNSA. CDR3 length: 13 residues. The ends were cut back, 5 bases at V and 11 bases at J, with 17 bases in the middle. In DNA, the CDR3 is TGTGCCAGCAGCCATGGAGGCGCGGAGCAGCAGTATTTT. As protein: CASSHGGAEQQYF. The full variable domain, with the rest looked up from reference TRBV7-2 and TRBJ2-3, is GAGVSQSPSNKVTEKGKDVELRCDPISGHTALYWYRQSLGQGLEFLIYFQGNSAPDKSGLPSDRFSAERTGGSVSTLTIQRTQQEDSAVYLCASSHGGAEQQYFGPGTRLTVL.

CDR3 sequence (DNA): TGTGCCAGCGGGAGCGGGAGCCCCGATACGCAGCAGTTCTTC. Protein product: CASGSGSPDTQQFF. This chain uses TRBV2 with TRBJ2-1; 8 nucleotides match TRBD2. J lost 11 bases, V lost 8 bases, and 14 bases had no gene match. Germline lookup yields CDR1 SNHLY and CDR2 FYNNEI. The CDR3 is 14 amino acids.

The chain combines TRBV29-1 with TRBJ2-2; 11 bases map to TRBD1. Per germline, CDR1 SQVTM and CDR2 ANQGSEA. The CDR3 loop spans 14 amino acids. V dropped 7 bases and J dropped 6; count of bases not matched to a gene: 7. CDR3 sequence reads: CSAPGQGGAGELFF. The CDR3 DNA follows: TGCAGCGCTCCGGGACAGGGGGGAGCCGGGGAGCTGTTTTTT.

A few counts support this clonotype. One end of the junction does not line up with germline, which may come from a read error. The J gene is TRBJ2-3, the V gene TRBV7-8; weak D call: TRBD1 (6 bases). The CDR3 extends over 14 amino acids. The V gene's germline CDR1 is SGHVS and CDR2 FQNEAQ. CDR3 sequence (DNA): TGTGCCAGCAGGGAAGGACAGTTAGACCCTAGCACAGATTTT. It is translated as CASREGQLDPSTDF. Looking up the rest from reference TRBV7-8 and TRBJ2-3 gives the full variable domain: GAGVSQSPRYKVAKRGQDVALRCDPISGHVSLFWYQQALGQGPEFLTYFQNEAQLDKSGLPSDRFFAERPEGSVSTLKIQRTQQEDSAVYLCASREGQLDPSTDFGPGTRLTVL.

This rearrangement joins TRBV15 to TRBJ1-5; D unclear. The end of the DNA aligns better with TRBJ2-3, so the J call may be wrong. The CDR3 sequence is 14 residues long. Per germline, CDR1 LNHNV and CDR2 YYDKDF (reference sequence). Here the CDR3 reads CASSGSYSNQTQYF. The CDR3 nucleotides read TGTGCCAGCAGTGGGTCGTACAGCAATCAGACCCAGTATTTT.

The chain employs TRBV15 and TRBJ2-7, with D perhaps given as TRBD1 or TRBD2 (6 bases each). Germline V gene lookup returns CDR1 LNHNV and CDR2 YYDKDF (reference sequence). V was clipped by 0 bases and J by 5 bases, with 11 bases between them. This CDR3 has 14 amino acids. The CDR3 nucleotides are TGTGCCACCAGCAGAGATGGAGGGGGGAACGAGCAGTACGTC. Amino acid sequence: CATSRDGGGNEQYV.

V and J are TRBV2 and TRBJ2-3; no definite D call. The last part of the DNA fits TRBJ1-5 better; the J call may be wrong. The germline gives CDR1 SNHLY, CDR2 FYNNEI. The CDR3 covers 14 residues. CDR3 coding DNA: TGTGCCAGCAGTGTGGCGTGTAGCACCGAGACCCAGCATTTT. Translation: CASSVACSTETQHF.

The rearrangement joins TRBV7-8 to TRBJ2-7; D call uncertain. V lost 6 bases to trimming and J lost 8 bases, with 23 bases between them. Germline CDR1 and CDR2: SGHVS and FQNEAQ. CDR3 length: 15 amino acids. The CDR3 reads CASSELEPLLSQQYF. The CDR3 coding sequence is TGTGCCAGCAGTGAGCTAGAGCCCCTACTTTCGCAGCAGTACTTC.

The chain combines TRBV7-3 with TRBJ2-5; the D gene could be TRBD1 or TRBD2 (6 bases each). V lost 4 bases and J 4 bases, leaving 16 bases between the germline ends. CDR1 is SGHTA, CDR2 FQGTGA, per germline. The CDR3 contains 15 residues. DNA of the CDR3: TGTGCCAGCAGCTCTCAGGGGACTTGGGGAGAGACCCAGTACTTC. This encodes CASSSQGTWGETQYF. The variable domain in full, with the rest retrieved from reference TRBV7-3 and TRBJ2-5, is GAGVSQTPSNKVTEKGKYVELRCDPISGHTALYWYRQSLGQGPEFLIYFQGTGAADDSGLPNDRFFAVRPEGSVSTLKIQRTERGDSAVYLCASSSQGTWGETQYFGPGTRLLVL.

The chain uses TRBV19 and TRBJ1-2; TRBD1 matches 7 bases. The germline gives CDR1 LNHDA, CDR2 SQIVND (reference sequence). This CDR3 is built from 13 residues. After removal of 4 bases from V and 10 bases from J, the junction contained 9 bases not matched to a gene. Written as DNA, the CDR3 is TGTGCCAGTAGTAGATCCGGGACAGAAGACTACACCTTC. This codes for CASSRSGTEDYTF.

This chain connects TRBV7-8 to TRBJ2-1; D possibly corresponds to TRBD2 (6 bases). V was pared by 0 bases and J by 13 bases, with 22 bases between. The CDR3 totals 16 residues. Germline lookup yields CDR1 SGHVS and CDR2 FQNEAQ. The CDR3 DNA follows: TGTGCCAGCAGCTTAGCGGGAGGTAACGATCCGCAGTATCAGTTCTTC. Its protein is CASSLAGGNDPQYQFF.

The CDR3 reads CASSQGQGRNNSPLHF. DNA for the CDR3: TGTGCCAGCAGCCAAGGACAGGGTCGTAATAATTCACCCCTCCACTTT. The rearrangement joins TRBV3-1 to TRBJ1-6; 7 bases map to TRBD1. The germline V gene has CDR1 LGHDT and CDR2 YNNKEL (reference sequence). The J segment lost 5 bases and the V segment lost 1 base, leaving 5 bases of the junction unmatched. This CDR3 is 16 amino acids long.

Points on this clonotype: A junction boundary mismatches the germline segment, possibly from a read error. The CDR3 DNA reads as TGTGCCAGCAGCACTGACGGAAAGAATGGCTACGCCTTC. Its protein is CASSTDGKNGYAF. V usage is TRBV7-9 and J usage is TRBJ1-2; D unresolved. Germline values: CDR1 SEHNR, CDR2 FQNEAQ (reference sequence). The CDR3 is 13 residues long.

The gene calls are TRBV7-9 and TRBJ2-1; D is uncertain. CDR1 and CDR2 (germline): SEHNR, FQNEAQ (reference sequence). V was cut by 9 bases and J by 10 bases, with 25 bases left in between. This CDR3 region has 15 residues. CDR3 loop: CASSIASEGYQEQFF. The DNA for the CDR3 is TGTGCCAGTAGCATAGCAAGCGAAGGCTATCAGGAGCAGTTCTTC.

Regarding this clonotype: Without the conserved terminal phenylalanine or tryptophan, this CDR3 likely stems from a read error. The DNA is left out, because the CDR3 cannot be placed on it with certainty; the CDR3 is given as TCRdb lists it. This chain joins TRBV7-4 and TRBJ2-5; the table's D call, TRBD1, was not checked against the DNA. Germline V gives CDR1 SGHVT, CDR2 SQSDAQ. The CDR3 has 12 residues if both end residues are counted. This CDR3 reads CASSLGRAGKTL.

This chain uses TRBV7-2 with TRBJ1-2, with a weak D call TRBD1 (5 bases). Trimming cost V 0 bases and J 9 bases, with 20 bases left between them. CDR3 size: 16 residues. CDR1 is SGHTA and CDR2 is FQGNSA in the germline V gene. The CDR3 DNA is TGTGCCAGCAGCTTAGCGGGGGGTGCCGTCGCGCAGTGCTACACCTTC. This translates into CASSLAGGAVAQCYTF.

The sample holds one count of this clonotype. The junction departs from the called germline gene at one end, perhaps through a read error. The chain links TRBV7-2 to TRBJ2-5; D is unresolved. This CDR3 is 14 amino acids long. Germline assignment: CDR1 SGHTA and CDR2 FQGNSA. CDR3 sequence: CATSLGSSPDTQYF. In DNA form, the CDR3 reads TGTGCCACCAGCTTAGGGTCAAGCCCAGATACGCAGTACTTC.

The chain is built from TRBV9 and TRBJ1-1, with 7 positions matching TRBD1. CDR1 and CDR2 (germline): SGDLS, YYNGEE. J gave up 12 bases and V 3 bases, and 17 bases lay outside the gene matches. The CDR3 contains 15 residues. The CDR3: CASSGGVRQGGNTFF. DNA of the CDR3: TGTGCCAGCAGCGGGGGGGTCCGACAGGGAGGAAACACTTTCTTT.

Notes on this clonotype: At one end, the junction sequence differs from germline, possibly due to a read error. The V call is TRBV7-6, the J call TRBJ2-3; D unresolved. The germline V gene has CDR1 SGHVS and CDR2 FNYEAQ. The CDR3 spans 14 residues. CDR3 DNA sequence: TGTGCCAGCAGCTTGAACTCCAGAATTGAGCAGTTCTTCTTT. The encoded protein is CASSLNSRIEQFFF.

This clonotype was found once. A much larger clone differs by one base, so this may be a read error. In nucleotides, the CDR3 is TGTGCCAGCAGCTCTCAAAGAAGCGGGGGGGGCGATGAGTTC. Translating it yields CASSSQRSGGGDEF. V and J are TRBV7-9 and TRBJ2-1, with 10 nucleotides matching TRBD2. Germline V gene data show CDR1 as SEHNR and CDR2 as FQNEAQ (reference sequence). The CDR3 is 14 amino acids.

The chain couples TRBV13 to TRBJ1-5; tentative D call: TRBD1 (5 bases). Germline V gene lookup returns CDR1 PRHDT and CDR2 FYEKMQ (reference sequence). Trimming took off 4 bases at V and 6 bases at J, with 10 bases between the two ends. The CDR3 covers 13 residues. CDR3 coding DNA: TGTGCCAGCAGCTGGCAGGGAGGTCAGCCCCAGCATTTT. This gives the protein CASSWQGGQPQHF. Based on the CDR3 plus reference TRBV13 and TRBJ1-5, the full variable domain is AAGVIQSPRHLIKEKRETATLKCYPIPRHDTVYWYQQGPGQDPQFLISFYEKMQSDKGSIPDRFSAQQFSDYHSELNMSSLELGDSALYFCASSWQGGQPQHFGDGTRLSIL.